The 26 T cell receptor beta chains reported below all come from one sample, sequenced in a study of cytomegalovirus exposure and HLA in healthy donors. The primer mix had 60 Vbeta and 13 Jbeta primers. Here immunoSEQ multiplex PCR was the method, and the copy in TCRdb shows in-frame clones only, minus some. This table has about 99,000 clones, 70% to 80% appearing once. The specimen was PBMCs. The receptors here all came from a man aged 35-49 years in good health and CMV-seronegative.

The chain links TRBV28 to TRBJ2-7; TRBD1 might be the D (5 bases). The CDR3 consists of 14 residues. The V and J ends lost 3 bases and 3 bases respectively, with 12 bases between them. Germline CDR1 is MDHEN and CDR2 is SYDVKM. CDR3 region: CASSFHGQGYEQYF. CDR3 coding DNA: TGTGCCAGCAGTTTCCATGGTCAGGGCTACGAGCAGTACTTC.

Regarding this clone: The same CDR3 is also encoded by other DNA sequences in this sample. The chain combines TRBV5-1 with TRBJ1-6, with TRBD1 identical over 8 bases. This CDR3 is built from 14 residues. V was pared by 4 bases and J by 8 bases, with 5 bases of the junction left unmatched. Looked up from germline, CDR1 is SGHRS and CDR2 is YFSETQ. The CDR3 region has the DNA TGCGCCAGCAGCCTCACAGGGGGTTATTCACCCCTCCACTTT. Protein product: CASSLTGGYSPLHF.

The chain combines TRBV6-5 with TRBJ1-2; D remains unclear. V was pared by 5 bases and J by 4 bases, with 11 bases between. CDR3 size: 13 residues. CDR1 is MNHEY and CDR2 is SVGAGI in the germline V gene. Here the CDR3 reads CASSTPPGYGYTF. DNA of the CDR3: TGTGCCAGCAGTACCCCCCCAGGCTATGGCTACACCTTC.

The rearrangement links TRBV30 to TRBJ1-1; 9 bases match TRBD1. V was pared by 3 bases and J by 5 bases, with 4 bases of the junction left unmatched. This CDR3 spans 13 amino acids. The germline V gene has CDR1 GTSNPN and CDR2 SVGIG (reference sequence). CDR3 amino acids: CAWSEQGATEAFF. CDR3 nucleotide sequence: TGTGCCTGGAGCGAACAGGGGGCGACTGAAGCTTTCTTT. Based on the CDR3 plus reference TRBV30 and TRBJ1-1, the full variable domain is SQTIHQWPATLVQPVGSPLSLECTVEGTSNPNLYWYRQAAGRGLQLLFYSVGIGQISSEVPQNLSASRPQDRQFILSSKKLLLSDSGFYLCAWSEQGATEAFFGQGTRLTVV.

The rearrangement links TRBV7-9 to TRBJ1-1; tentatively, D is TRBD1 (5 bases). Germline assignment: CDR1 SEHNR and CDR2 FQNEAQ (reference sequence). Trimming removed 7 bases at V and 4 bases at J, with 16 bases between. The CDR3 sequence is 14 residues long. CDR3 residues: CASTPPPGGTEAFF. In DNA, the CDR3 is TGTGCCAGCACCCCTCCCCCGGGGGGCACTGAAGCTTTCTTT. Full variable domain (remainder filled in from reference TRBV7-9 and TRBJ1-1): DTGVSQNPRHKITKRGQNVTFRCDPISEHNRLYWYRQTLGQGPEFLTYFQNEAQLEKSRLLSDRFSAERPKGSFSTLEIQRTEQGDSAMYLCASTPPPGGTEAFFGQGTRLTVV.

This chain joins TRBV9 and TRBJ2-7, with 7 positions matching TRBD2. The CDR3 runs to 15 residues. Germline V gives CDR1 SGDLS, CDR2 YYNGEE. The junction had 11 bases not matched to a gene; V was cut back by 3 bases and J by 5 bases. CDR3 sequence reads: CASSADPLGGDEQYF. The CDR3 coding sequence is TGTGCCAGCAGCGCCGACCCGCTTGGGGGGGACGAGCAGTACTTC.

The gene calls are TRBV6-1 and TRBJ2-5; 10 bases map to TRBD2. V gave up 7 bases and J gave up 5 bases; unmatched junction bases: 10. The CDR3 sequence is 15 residues long. Looked up from germline, CDR1 is MNHNS and CDR2 is SASEGT. The CDR3 reads CASTVGAGGRETQYF. The CDR3 DNA is TGTGCCAGCACCGTAGGAGCGGGAGGGCGGGAGACCCAGTACTTC.

The V and J genes are TRBV2 and TRBJ1-1; D might be TRBD1 (5 bases). Trimming left V 8 bases short and J 4 bases short, with 20 bases between. The CDR3 runs 15 residues. The germline CDR1 and CDR2 sequences are SNHLY and FYNNEI. The DNA of the CDR3 is TGTGCCAGCGGGGCCTTTCTTAAGGGTGTCACTGAAGCTTTCTTT. This codes for CASGAFLKGVTEAFF.

The J gene is TRBJ2-7, the V gene TRBV5-4; perhaps TRBD1 as D (6 bases). Between the trimmed V and J ends, which lost 2 bases and 5 bases, there was a span of 17 bases. CDR1 and CDR2 from the germline V gene are SGHNT and YYREEE (reference sequence). The CDR3 runs 15 residues. The CDR3 nucleotides read TGTGCCAGCAGCTTTGTGGGACCAGGGGTCGACGAGCAGTACTTC. Translating it yields CASSFVGPGVDEQYF.

As to this clone: This sample also contains other DNA sequences that code for the same CDR3. The V and J genes are TRBV9 and TRBJ2-7; TRBD1 aligns across 10 bases. The germline V gene has CDR1 SGDLS and CDR2 YYNGEE. J gave up 3 bases and V 2 bases, and 2 bases lay outside the gene matches. This CDR3 comprises 14 residues. CDR3: CASSVGQGGYEQYF. CDR3 bases: TGTGCCAGCAGCGTCGGACAGGGGGGCTACGAGCAGTACTTC.

There are a few counts of this clone. The V and J genes are TRBV7-8 and TRBJ1-1, with D tentatively TRBD1 (6 bases). In germline, CDR1 is SGHVS, CDR2 FQNEAQ. Trimming stripped 3 bases from V and 1 base from J, with 9 bases between. The CDR3 has 14 residues. The CDR3 region has the DNA TGTGCCAGCAGCTTTGGCAGGGGGAACACTGAAGCTTTCTTT. Translated: CASSFGRGNTEAFF.

This clone was seen a handful of times. This chain connects TRBV2 to TRBJ2-7; TRBD2 might be the D (6 bases). The ends were cut back, 6 bases at V and 5 bases at J, with 11 bases in the middle. CDR1 and CDR2 (germline): SNHLY, FYNNEI. This CDR3 is built from 12 residues. The CDR3 region has the DNA TGTGCCAGCAGGATTCTAGCGCACGAGCAGTACTTC. Residues: CASRILAHEQYF. The full variable domain, rest sourced from reference TRBV2 and TRBJ2-7, is EPEVTQTPSHQVTQMGQEVILRCVPISNHLYFYWYRQILGQKVEFLVSFYNNEISEKSEIFDDQFSVERPDGSNFTLKIRSTKLEDSAMYFCASRILAHEQYFGPGTRLTVT.

This clone was detected only a few times. V is TRBV20-1 and J is TRBJ2-7, with 7 bases identical to TRBD1. The germline CDR1 and CDR2 sequences are DFQATT and SNEGSKA (reference sequence). CDR3 length: 11 amino acids. The CDR3 DNA reads as TGCAGCCACAGGGGTTCCTACGAGCAGTACTTC. Its protein is CSHRGSYEQYF.

The V call is TRBV30, the J call TRBJ1-6; 10 bases fit TRBD1. Germline loops: CDR1 GTSNPN, CDR2 SVGIG (reference sequence). The CDR3 is made up of 16 amino acids. The V gene end was trimmed by 8 bases and the J gene end by 1 base; junction bases not matched to a gene: 8. The CDR3, as DNA: TGTGCCGGCCACGGACAGGGGGGATCCTATAATTCACCCCTCCACTTT. Protein product: CAGHGQGGSYNSPLHF.

The rearrangement joins TRBV4-1 to TRBJ1-6; the D gene is possibly TRBD1 (6 bases). The CDR3 totals 16 residues. Trimming removed 0 bases at V and 7 bases at J, with 13 bases between. Germline V gives CDR1 MGHRA, CDR2 YSYEKL. The CDR3 region is CASSQDNARGNSPLHF. The CDR3 DNA reads TGCGCCAGCAGCCAAGATAACGCCAGGGGAAATTCACCCCTCCACTTT.

This clone turned up a few times. The chain recombines TRBV27 with TRBJ2-1; 9 positions match TRBD2. CDR3 length: 16 amino acids. V was clipped by 6 bases and J by 4 bases; unmatched bases: 10. Germline CDR1 reads MNHEY; CDR2 reads SMNVEV (reference sequence). CDR3 DNA: TGTGCCAGCAGAAAGAGGGGCCTAGCGGGATACAATGAGCAGTTCTTC. Translation: CASRKRGLAGYNEQFF.

The CDR3 nucleotides read TGTGCCAGTAGTGCACGAGCGGGAGTTGCCTACGAGCAGTACTTC. Translating gives CASSARAGVAYEQYF. The chain recombines TRBV19 with TRBJ2-7, with TRBD2 matching 8 bases. The J segment lost 2 bases and the V segment lost 5 bases, leaving 8 bases of the junction unmatched. In germline, CDR1 is LNHDA, CDR2 SQIVND (reference sequence). The CDR3 is made up of 15 amino acids. The whole variable domain, remainder taken from reference TRBV19 and TRBJ2-7, is DGGITQSPKYLFRKEGQNVTLSCEQNLNHDAMYWYRQDPGQGLRLIYYSQIVNDFQKGDIAEGYSVSREKKESFPLTVTSAQKNPTAFYLCASSARAGVAYEQYFGPGTRLTVT.

This chain links TRBV19 with TRBJ2-5, with 9 bases lining up with TRBD2. Trimming at V came to 8 bases and at J to 2 bases, leaving 6 bases not matched to a gene. Germline lookup yields CDR1 LNHDA and CDR2 SQIVND (reference sequence). CDR3 length: 14 amino acids. For the CDR3, the DNA is TGTGCCAGTCGTGGTAGCGGGGGTCAAGAGACCCAGTACTTC. It encodes CASRGSGGQETQYF. Drawing the rest from reference TRBV19 and TRBJ2-5, the complete variable domain is DGGITQSPKYLFRKEGQNVTLSCEQNLNHDAMYWYRQDPGQGLRLIYYSQIVNDFQKGDIAEGYSVSREKKESFPLTVTSAQKNPTAFYLCASRGSGGQETQYFGPGTRLLVL.

This chain uses TRBV6-5 with TRBJ1-5; TRBD1 agrees at 8 bases. Germline V gene lookup returns CDR1 MNHEY and CDR2 SVGAGI. Trimming took 2 bases from V and 2 from J; bases not matched to a gene: 2. The CDR3 has 15 amino acids. The CDR3: CASSYGTGGNQPQHF. CDR3 DNA: TGTGCCAGCAGTTACGGGACAGGCGGCAATCAGCCCCAGCATTTT.

This chain links TRBV5-6 with TRBJ2-7; 7 bases map to TRBD2. Trimming at V came to 4 bases and at J to 2 bases, leaving 9 bases not matched to a gene. In germline, CDR1 is SGHDT, CDR2 YYEEEE. This CDR3 contains 15 residues. The CDR3 spells CASSLVGRETYEQYF. CDR3 in DNA: TGTGCCAGCAGCCTGGTGGGGAGGGAAACCTACGAGCAGTACTTC. The complete variable domain, with remaining parts taken from reference TRBV5-6 and TRBJ2-7, reads DAGVTQSPTHLIKTRGQQVTLRCSPKSGHDTVSWYQQALGQGPQFIFQYYEEEERQRGNFPDRFSGHQFPNYSSELNVNALLLGDSALYLCASSLVGRETYEQYFGPGTRLTVT.

The rearrangement links TRBV28 to TRBJ1-1; the match to TRBD1 covers 10 bases. The CDR3 contains 15 residues. Germline-derived CDR1 and CDR2 are MDHEN and SYDVKM. Trimming cost V 5 bases and J 5 bases; bases outside gene matches: 8. CDR3 nucleotide sequence: TGTGCCAGCAGTCCATCGACAGGGGGCCTTACTGAAGCTTTCTTT. Protein product: CASSPSTGGLTEAFF.

This clone was seen a few times. This chain links TRBV18 with TRBJ2-7; TRBD1 might be the D (6 bases). Germline lookup yields CDR1 KGHSH and CDR2 LQKENI. This CDR3 comprises 13 residues. V lost 6 bases to trimming and J lost 3 bases, with 12 bases between them. CDR3 nucleotides: TGTGCCAGCTCGCGGACAGCAGTCTACGAGCAGTACTTC. Encoded protein: CASSRTAVYEQYF.

The chain is built from TRBV28 and TRBJ2-7, with 7 nucleotides matching TRBD1. The CDR3 consists of 15 residues. Per the germline V gene, CDR1 is MDHEN and CDR2 is SYDVKM. After removal of 1 base from V and 2 bases from J, the junction contained 5 bases not matched to a gene. The CDR3 DNA follows: TGTGCCAGCAGTTTATCTACAGGGGCAACCTACGAGCAGTACTTC. It codes for CASSLSTGATYEQYF.

This clone was counted once. The genes are TRBV28 and TRBJ2-1; 8 bases align to TRBD1. The V segment lost 5 bases and the J segment 0 bases; nucleotides outside the gene matches: 9. The CDR3 contains 17 residues. Per the germline V gene, CDR1 is MDHEN and CDR2 is SYDVKM. DNA of the CDR3: TGTGCCAGCAGTCCAGGACAGGGAAAGCCCTCCTACAATGAGCAGTTCTTC. This codes for CASSPGQGKPSYNEQFF.

This clone was recorded only once. The chain combines TRBV7-8 with TRBJ2-7; 9 nucleotides align to TRBD1. V lost 2 bases to trimming and J lost 5 bases; unmatched junction nucleotides: 4. CDR3 length: 14 amino acids. Per the germline V gene, CDR1 is SGHVS and CDR2 is FQNEAQ. The CDR3 DNA reads TGTGCCAGCAGCTTAACAGGGGGCATACACGAGCAGTACTTC. Amino acid sequence: CASSLTGGIHEQYF.

The chain combines TRBV12-5 with TRBJ1-2; TRBD1 might be the D (5 bases). The CDR3 is 14 amino acids. CDR1 is LGHNT and CDR2 is FRNRAP in the germline V gene. V was pared by 7 bases and J by 3 bases, with 15 bases between. The CDR3 sequence is CASADFSRDYGYTF. DNA of the CDR3: TGTGCTAGTGCCGACTTCAGCAGGGACTATGGCTACACCTTC.